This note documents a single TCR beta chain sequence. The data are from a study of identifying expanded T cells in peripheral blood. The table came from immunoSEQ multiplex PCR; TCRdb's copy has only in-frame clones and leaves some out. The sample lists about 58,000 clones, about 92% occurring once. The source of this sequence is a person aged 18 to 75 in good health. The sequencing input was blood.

The CDR3 DNA is TGTGCTAGTGGTCCTGGACAGGCAACTAATGAAAAACTGTTTTTT. It is translated as CASGPGQATNEKLFF. The chain has TRBV12-5 and TRBJ1-4; 7 bases are shared with TRBD1. CDR1 is LGHNT and CDR2 is FRNRAP in the germline V gene. This CDR3 is built from 15 residues. V trimming: 5 bases; J trimming: 0 bases; junction bases outside the gene matches: 3.